The 29 T cell receptor beta chains listed next were all sequenced from one sample in a study of T-cell reconstitution after alpha-beta-depleted transplantation in children. Unique molecular identifiers were incorporated during preparation of the TCRbeta library. A single record per CDR3 protein comes from TCRdb applying MiXCR to the PCR reads. The data show about 900,000 distinct CDR3 sequences, with under 30% seen just once and more than 25% held by the top ten. This specimen was PBMCs, mostly from graft donor cells, taken 360 days after TCRalphabeta/CD19-depleted stem cell transplant. The receptors here all came from a boy less than two years old who had a stem cell transplant for SCID, so the T cells may come from the graft donor.

This clonotype came up a few times. The V call is TRBV2, the J call TRBJ1-2; no reliable D call. V lost 3 bases, J lost 4 bases, and 15 bases lay in between. The CDR3 spans 15 residues. Germline V gene sequence: CDR1 SNHLY, CDR2 FYNNEI. CDR3 in amino acids: CASSDGRVSTYGYTF. CDR3 nucleotides: TGTGCCAGCAGTGATGGTAGGGTTAGTACCTATGGCTACACCTTC.

This clonotype occurred a few times. The chain has TRBV5-1 and TRBJ2-7; D is possibly TRBD2 (6 bases). Trimming took 0 bases from V and 7 from J, leaving 17 bases between them. The length of the CDR3 is 15 residues. Germline V gene data show CDR1 as SGHRS and CDR2 as YFSETQ. The CDR3 bases are TGCGCCAGCAGCTTGGAGGTAGCGGCCGGGTTGGAGCAGTACTTC. This gives the protein CASSLEVAAGLEQYF.

V gene TRBV9 combines with J gene TRBJ2-1; D unclear. The length of the CDR3 is 14 residues. Germline CDR1 SGDLS, CDR2 YYNGEE. V was trimmed by 3 bases and J by 5 bases, leaving 12 bases between them. In nucleotides, the CDR3 is TGTGCCAGCAGCGCCCCAAGGGTTCACAATGAGCAGTTCTTC. Its protein is CASSAPRVHNEQFF.

The J gene is TRBJ2-1, the V gene TRBV12-3 or TRBV12-4, with TRBD1 matching 9 bases. CDR3 size: 16 residues. V shed 3 bases, J shed 9 bases, and the junction held 12 bases outside the gene matches. The CDR3 DNA reads as TGTGCCAGCAGTTTTTCATTGACAGGGGGAAAAGGTGAGCAGTTCTTC. Translation gives CASSFSLTGGKGEQFF.

The chain has TRBV6-2 or TRBV6-3 and TRBJ1-2; 10 bases agree with TRBD1. Losses at the gene ends were 2 bases for V and 0 bases for J; bases not matched to a gene: 6. Germline CDR1 reads MNHEY; CDR2 reads SVGEGT. The CDR3 runs to 17 residues. In DNA, the CDR3 is TGTGCCAGCAGTTACACCGGGACAGGGGCAGCTAACTATGGCTACACCTTC. As protein: CASSYTGTGAANYGYTF.

This sequence joins TRBV12-3 or TRBV12-4 and TRBJ2-7; the D is unclear. The CDR3 loop spans 14 amino acids. Deletions cut 7 bases from V and 5 bases from J, with 18 bases between. The CDR3 nucleotides read TGTGCCAGCACTCCTTCCTTGTCGCGAAACGAGCAGTACTTC. Residues: CASTPSLSRNEQYF.

The rearrangement joins TRBV12-3 or TRBV12-4 to TRBJ2-6; D might be TRBD1 (5 bases). Trimming pared 6 bases from V and 4 bases from J, leaving 16 bases between. The CDR3 spans 16 residues. The CDR3 region is CASSPPGPTGANVLTF. CDR3 nucleotide sequence: TGTGCCAGCAGCCCCCCAGGGCCCACAGGGGCCAACGTCCTGACTTTC.

The rearrangement uses TRBV7-9 and TRBJ2-1; no firm D call. Germline V CDR1 and CDR2: SEHNR, FQNEAQ (reference sequence). This CDR3 contains 15 residues. V lost 5 bases, J lost 4 bases, and 15 bases lay in between. CDR3 coding DNA: TGTGCCAGCAGCCCCCCCCTCATAGTGTACAATGAGCAGTTCTTC. It translates to CASSPPLIVYNEQFF.

This clonotype came up many times. The rearrangement links TRBV5-1 to TRBJ1-1, with 9 bases lining up with TRBD1. The J segment lost 8 bases and the V segment lost 2 bases, leaving 10 bases of the junction unmatched. The CDR3 is made up of 15 amino acids. Germline V gives CDR1 SGHRS, CDR2 YFSETQ. As DNA, the CDR3 is TGCGCCAGCAGCTTCGGTCCCCGGGACAGGGAGGAAGCTTTCTTT. Its protein product is CASSFGPRDREEAFF.

The genes are TRBV2 and TRBJ2-2; D could derive from TRBD1 or TRBD2 (5 bases each). Germline V gene data show CDR1 as SNHLY and CDR2 as FYNNEI. This CDR3 comprises 15 residues. Trimming removed 7 bases from V and 0 bases from J, with 12 bases in between. This chain's CDR3 is CASTSQGANTGELFF. The CDR3, as DNA: TGTGCCAGCACCTCTCAGGGAGCGAACACCGGGGAGCTGTTTTTT.

This clonotype came up many times. The chain couples TRBV28 to TRBJ1-3; 7 bases are shared with TRBD1. The CDR3 totals 14 residues. Trimming cost V 4 bases and J 4 bases; bases outside gene matches: 4. Germline V gives CDR1 MDHEN, CDR2 SYDVKM. The CDR3: CASSSWDSGNTIYF. The CDR3 DNA sequence: TGTGCCAGCAGTTCTTGGGACAGCGGAAACACCATATATTTT. Full variable domain (remainder filled in from reference TRBV28 and TRBJ1-3): DVKVTQSSRYLVKRTGEKVFLECVQDMDHENMFWYRQDPGLGLRLIYFSYDVKMKEKGDIPEGYSVSREKKERFSLILESASTNQTSMYLCASSSWDSGNTIYFGEGSWLTVV.

This clonotype was seen ten or more times. V and J are TRBV20-1 and TRBJ1-1, with a possible D match to TRBD1 (5 bases). The V end was cut by 6 bases, the J end by 3 bases, with 14 bases between. The CDR3 spans 13 residues. From germline, CDR1 is DFQATT and CDR2 SNEGSKA (reference sequence). The CDR3 nucleotides are TGCAGTGCGGGGCCCGTAGGAGACACTGAAGCTTTCTTT. Its protein product is CSAGPVGDTEAFF.

V gene TRBV12-3 or TRBV12-4 combines with J gene TRBJ1-1; possible D gene TRBD1, 5 bases. V lost 9 bases and J 8 bases, leaving 13 bases between the germline ends. The CDR3 has 11 residues. The CDR3 DNA reads as TGTGCCAGTGCGACAGTCTCAGAAGCTTTCTTT. This codes for CASATVSEAFF.

The chain links TRBV10-1 to TRBJ2-1; a possible D gene is TRBD1 (6 bases). V was pared by 4 bases and J by 9 bases, with 16 bases between. The CDR3 totals 14 residues. Germline lookup yields CDR1 WNHNN and CDR2 SYGVQD (reference sequence). The CDR3, as DNA: TGCGCCAGCAGTGGACAGGTGGGGTCCGGTGAGCAGTTCTTC. Amino acid sequence: CASSGQVGSGEQFF.

The rearrangement uses TRBV5-5 and TRBJ2-1; D is possibly TRBD1 (6 bases). V was shortened by 0 bases and J by 10 bases, with 14 bases between the two germline ends. The CDR3 loop spans 14 amino acids. From germline, CDR1 is SGHKS and CDR2 YYEKEE (reference sequence). As DNA, the CDR3 is TGTGCCAGCAGCTTGGAACAGGGATACTCCGAGCAGTTCTTC. It specifies CASSLEQGYSEQFF.

This clonotype was picked up one time. The rearrangement links TRBV6-5 to TRBJ2-5, with D unclear. The CDR3 is made up of 16 amino acids. With 3 bases removed from V and 5 bases from J, the gap between germline ends came to 19 bases. The germline CDR1 and CDR2 sequences are MNHEY and SVGAGI. The chain's CDR3 is CASSYGAPLSWETQYF. In DNA, the CDR3 is TGTGCCAGCAGTTATGGTGCGCCTCTGAGCTGGGAGACCCAGTACTTC.

The chain employs TRBV29-1 and TRBJ2-5, with 7 nucleotides matching TRBD2. This CDR3 comprises 12 residues. Germline V gene data show CDR1 as SQVTM and CDR2 as ANQGSEA. J lost 6 bases, V lost 4 bases, and 5 bases had no gene match. The CDR3 DNA is TGCAGCGTTGGCACCAGCGGGAAGACCCAGTACTTC. Residues: CSVGTSGKTQYF.

The chain is built from TRBV9 and TRBJ1-1; D gene uncertain. The germline V gene has CDR1 SGDLS and CDR2 YYNGEE. There are 15 residues in the CDR3. The V end was cut by 0 bases, the J end by 4 bases, with 13 bases between. CDR3 region: CASSVEGSRGTEAFF. The CDR3 nucleotides read TGTGCCAGCAGCGTAGAAGGTAGTCGGGGCACTGAAGCTTTCTTT.

A few counts support this clonotype. The chain is built from TRBV2 and TRBJ1-5, with 8 bases lining up with TRBD1. The germline gives CDR1 SNHLY, CDR2 FYNNEI. The J segment lost 1 base and the V segment lost 6 bases, leaving 5 bases of the junction unmatched. The CDR3 is 15 residues long. DNA of the CDR3: TGTGCCAGCAGAGACAGGGGAGTAAGCAATCAGCCCCAGCATTTT. Translating it yields CASRDRGVSNQPQHF.

This clonotype was detected only a few times. CDR3 coding DNA: TGTGCCAGCAGAACGGGACTAGGCTACGAGCAGTACTTC. Encoded protein: CASRTGLGYEQYF. This sequence joins TRBV28 and TRBJ2-7; the match to TRBD2 covers 8 bases. CDR1 is MDHEN and CDR2 is SYDVKM in the germline V gene. V gave up 6 bases and J gave up 3 bases; unmatched junction bases: 4. The CDR3 has 13 residues.

This clonotype has just a few counts. The rearrangement uses TRBV12-3 or TRBV12-4 and TRBJ2-3, with 8 bases matching TRBD2. The CDR3 consists of 15 residues. The V and J ends lost 6 bases and 4 bases, in that order; junction bases with no gene match: 9. The CDR3 loop reads CASSAQRGLADTQYF. In DNA, the CDR3 is TGTGCCAGCAGCGCTCAGCGGGGGTTAGCAGATACGCAGTATTTT.

The chain uses TRBV20-1 and TRBJ1-2; no definite D call. CDR1 is DFQATT, CDR2 SNEGSKA, per germline (reference sequence). The CDR3 is made up of 14 amino acids. V was shortened by 3 bases and J by 4 bases, with 15 bases between the two germline ends. The CDR3 sequence is CSARSLGEPYGYTF. In DNA, the CDR3 is TGCAGTGCTAGGTCCCTCGGGGAACCCTATGGCTACACCTTC.

This clonotype has just a few counts. The chain recombines TRBV4-3 with TRBJ1-1; tentative D call: TRBD1 (6 bases). CDR3 size: 15 residues. Trimming removed 0 bases at V and 6 bases at J, with 14 bases between. The germline V gene has CDR1 LGHNA and CDR2 YSLEER. CDR3 coding DNA: TGCGCCAGCAGCCAAGATCCGACAGGCTGGTCTGAAGCTTTCTTT. Translating it yields CASSQDPTGWSEAFF.

V usage is TRBV10-3 and J usage is TRBJ2-1, with 8 positions matching TRBD2. The V and J ends lost 0 bases and 1 base, in that order; junction bases with no gene match: 8. Germline CDR1 is ENHRY and CDR2 is SYGVKD. This CDR3 is built from 18 residues. CDR3 residues: CAISESTGRVRSYNEQFF. CDR3 nucleotides: TGTGCCATCAGTGAGTCGACCGGGAGGGTTAGATCCTACAATGAGCAGTTCTTC.

The sample holds a few counts of this clonotype. V and J are TRBV4-2 and TRBJ2-1; 10 bases align to TRBD2. Germline V gene sequence: CDR1 LGHNA, CDR2 YNFKEQ. This CDR3 region has 15 residues. J gave up 4 bases and V 2 bases, and 2 bases lay outside the gene matches. The DNA for the CDR3 is TGTGCCAGCAGCCAAAGGACTAGCGGATACAATGAGCAGTTCTTC. Its translation is CASSQRTSGYNEQFF.

DNA for the CDR3: TGCGCCAGCAGCCAAGATCGGGGGCGCTCCTACAATGAGCAGTTCTTC. Its translation: CASSQDRGRSYNEQFF. V gene TRBV4-1 combines with J gene TRBJ2-1, with D perhaps TRBD1 or TRBD2 (6 bases each). This CDR3 is 16 amino acids long. Between the trimmed V and J ends, which lost 0 bases and 0 bases, there was a span of 9 bases. The germline CDR1 and CDR2 sequences are MGHRA and YSYEKL.

This clonotype was seen more than once but under ten times. The chain carries TRBV2 and TRBJ1-4; 7 bases are a match to TRBD1. Germline lookup yields CDR1 SNHLY and CDR2 FYNNEI. The CDR3 totals 12 residues. The junction had 3 bases not matched to a gene; V was cut back by 4 bases and J by 10 bases. The CDR3 loop reads CASSGQGGKLFF. CDR3 nucleotides: TGTGCCAGCAGTGGCCAGGGGGGAAAACTGTTTTTT.

A few counts support this clonotype. Here the CDR3 DNA reads TGCAGCGTTGAATCGACTAGCGGGGGGACAGATACGCAGTATTTT. Its translation: CSVESTSGGTDTQYF. This sequence joins TRBV29-1 and TRBJ2-3, with 13 bases aligning to TRBD2. Germline V gives CDR1 SQVTM, CDR2 ANQGSEA. The CDR3 runs to 15 residues. J was trimmed by 3 bases and V by 2 bases; bases with no gene match: 2.

This clonotype was seen a few times. CDR3 sequence reads: CASSQVTPSDTGELFF. The CDR3 DNA is TGCGCCAGCAGCCAAGTCACGCCTAGCGACACCGGGGAGCTGTTTTTT. The V call is TRBV4-3, the J call TRBJ2-2; D possibly corresponds to TRBD2 (6 bases). This CDR3 contains 16 residues. Trimming shortened V by 1 base and J by 3 bases, and 12 bases separated the two germline ends. Germline assignment: CDR1 LGHNA and CDR2 YSLEER.